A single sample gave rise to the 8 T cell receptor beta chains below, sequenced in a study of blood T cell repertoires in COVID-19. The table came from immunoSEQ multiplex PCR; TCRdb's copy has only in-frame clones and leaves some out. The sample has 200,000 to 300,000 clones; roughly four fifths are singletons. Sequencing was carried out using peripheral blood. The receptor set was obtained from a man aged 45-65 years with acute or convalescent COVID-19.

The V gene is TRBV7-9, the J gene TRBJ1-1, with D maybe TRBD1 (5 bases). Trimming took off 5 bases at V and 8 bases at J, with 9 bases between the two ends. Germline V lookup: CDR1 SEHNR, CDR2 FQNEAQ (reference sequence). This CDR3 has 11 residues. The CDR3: CASSADSEAFF. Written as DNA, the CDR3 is TGTGCCAGCAGCGCCGACAGCGAAGCTTTCTTT.

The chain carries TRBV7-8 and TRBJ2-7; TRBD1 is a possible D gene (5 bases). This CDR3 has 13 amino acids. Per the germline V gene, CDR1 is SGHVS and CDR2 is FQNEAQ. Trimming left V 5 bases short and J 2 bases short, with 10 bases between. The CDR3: CASSLDSTYEQYF. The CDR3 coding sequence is TGTGCCAGCAGCCTCGACAGCACCTACGAGCAGTACTTC. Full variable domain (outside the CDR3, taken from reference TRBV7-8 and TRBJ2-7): GAGVSQSPRYKVAKRGQDVALRCDPISGHVSLFWYQQALGQGPEFLTYFQNEAQLDKSGLPSDRFFAERPEGSVSTLKIQRTQQEDSAVYLCASSLDSTYEQYFGPGTRLTVT.

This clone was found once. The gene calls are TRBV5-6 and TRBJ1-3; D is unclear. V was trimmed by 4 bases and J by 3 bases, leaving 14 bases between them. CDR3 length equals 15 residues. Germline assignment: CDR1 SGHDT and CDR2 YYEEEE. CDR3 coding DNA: TGTGCCAGCAGCCACAGAGCGGGGTTTGGAAACACCATATATTTT. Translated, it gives CASSHRAGFGNTIYF.

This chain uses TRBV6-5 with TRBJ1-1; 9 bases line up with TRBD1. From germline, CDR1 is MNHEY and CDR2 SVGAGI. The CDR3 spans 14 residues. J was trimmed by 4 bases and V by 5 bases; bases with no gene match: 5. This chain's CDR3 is CASSRTGEITEAFF. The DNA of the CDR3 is TGTGCCAGCAGTCGGACAGGGGAGATCACTGAAGCTTTCTTT.

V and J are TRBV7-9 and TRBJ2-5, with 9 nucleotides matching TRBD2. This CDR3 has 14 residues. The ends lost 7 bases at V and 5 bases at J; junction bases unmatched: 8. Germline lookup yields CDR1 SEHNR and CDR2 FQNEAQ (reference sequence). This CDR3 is CASTRSSGTETQYF. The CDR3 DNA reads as TGTGCCAGCACCCGTTCTAGCGGGACCGAGACCCAGTACTTC.

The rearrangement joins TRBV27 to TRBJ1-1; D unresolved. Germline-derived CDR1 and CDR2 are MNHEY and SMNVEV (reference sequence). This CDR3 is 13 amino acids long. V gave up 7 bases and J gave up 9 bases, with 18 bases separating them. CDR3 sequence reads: CASKWSYQSKAFF. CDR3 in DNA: TGTGCCAGCAAATGGTCCTACCAAAGCAAAGCTTTCTTT.

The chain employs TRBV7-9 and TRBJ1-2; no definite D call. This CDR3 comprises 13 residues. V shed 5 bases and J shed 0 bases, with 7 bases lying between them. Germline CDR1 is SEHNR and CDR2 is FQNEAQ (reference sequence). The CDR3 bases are TGTGCCAGCAGCCTCGGTCCTAACTATGGCTACACCTTC. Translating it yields CASSLGPNYGYTF.

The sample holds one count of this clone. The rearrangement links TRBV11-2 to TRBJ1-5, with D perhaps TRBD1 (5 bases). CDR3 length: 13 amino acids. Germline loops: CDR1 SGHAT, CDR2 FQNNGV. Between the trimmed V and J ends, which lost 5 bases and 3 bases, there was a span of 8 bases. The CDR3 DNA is TGTGCCAGCAGCCGGGGACTCAATCAGCCCCAGCATTTT. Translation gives CASSRGLNQPQHF.